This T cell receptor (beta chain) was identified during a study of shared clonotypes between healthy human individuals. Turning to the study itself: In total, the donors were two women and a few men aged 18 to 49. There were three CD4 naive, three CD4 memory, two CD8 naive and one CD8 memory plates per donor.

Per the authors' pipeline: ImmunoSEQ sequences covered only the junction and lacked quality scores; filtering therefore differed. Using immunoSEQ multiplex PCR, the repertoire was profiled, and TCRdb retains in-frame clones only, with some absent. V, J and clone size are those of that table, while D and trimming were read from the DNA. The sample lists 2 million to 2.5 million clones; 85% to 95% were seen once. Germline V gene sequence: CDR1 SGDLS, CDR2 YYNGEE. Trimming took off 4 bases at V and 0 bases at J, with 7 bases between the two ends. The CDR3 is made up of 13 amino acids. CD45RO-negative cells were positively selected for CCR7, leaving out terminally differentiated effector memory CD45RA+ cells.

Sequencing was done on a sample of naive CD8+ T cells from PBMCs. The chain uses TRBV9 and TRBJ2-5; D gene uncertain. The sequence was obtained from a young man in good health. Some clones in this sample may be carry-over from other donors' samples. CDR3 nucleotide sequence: TGTGCCAGCAGCTCACCGTACCAAGAGACCCAGTACTTC. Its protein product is CASSSPYQETQYF. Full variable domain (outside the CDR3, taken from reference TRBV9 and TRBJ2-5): DSGVTQTPKHLITATGQRVTLRCSPRSGDLSVYWYQQSLDQGLQFLIQYYNGEERAKGNILERFSAQQFPDLHSELNLSSLELGDSALYFCASSSPYQETQYFGPGTRLLVL.